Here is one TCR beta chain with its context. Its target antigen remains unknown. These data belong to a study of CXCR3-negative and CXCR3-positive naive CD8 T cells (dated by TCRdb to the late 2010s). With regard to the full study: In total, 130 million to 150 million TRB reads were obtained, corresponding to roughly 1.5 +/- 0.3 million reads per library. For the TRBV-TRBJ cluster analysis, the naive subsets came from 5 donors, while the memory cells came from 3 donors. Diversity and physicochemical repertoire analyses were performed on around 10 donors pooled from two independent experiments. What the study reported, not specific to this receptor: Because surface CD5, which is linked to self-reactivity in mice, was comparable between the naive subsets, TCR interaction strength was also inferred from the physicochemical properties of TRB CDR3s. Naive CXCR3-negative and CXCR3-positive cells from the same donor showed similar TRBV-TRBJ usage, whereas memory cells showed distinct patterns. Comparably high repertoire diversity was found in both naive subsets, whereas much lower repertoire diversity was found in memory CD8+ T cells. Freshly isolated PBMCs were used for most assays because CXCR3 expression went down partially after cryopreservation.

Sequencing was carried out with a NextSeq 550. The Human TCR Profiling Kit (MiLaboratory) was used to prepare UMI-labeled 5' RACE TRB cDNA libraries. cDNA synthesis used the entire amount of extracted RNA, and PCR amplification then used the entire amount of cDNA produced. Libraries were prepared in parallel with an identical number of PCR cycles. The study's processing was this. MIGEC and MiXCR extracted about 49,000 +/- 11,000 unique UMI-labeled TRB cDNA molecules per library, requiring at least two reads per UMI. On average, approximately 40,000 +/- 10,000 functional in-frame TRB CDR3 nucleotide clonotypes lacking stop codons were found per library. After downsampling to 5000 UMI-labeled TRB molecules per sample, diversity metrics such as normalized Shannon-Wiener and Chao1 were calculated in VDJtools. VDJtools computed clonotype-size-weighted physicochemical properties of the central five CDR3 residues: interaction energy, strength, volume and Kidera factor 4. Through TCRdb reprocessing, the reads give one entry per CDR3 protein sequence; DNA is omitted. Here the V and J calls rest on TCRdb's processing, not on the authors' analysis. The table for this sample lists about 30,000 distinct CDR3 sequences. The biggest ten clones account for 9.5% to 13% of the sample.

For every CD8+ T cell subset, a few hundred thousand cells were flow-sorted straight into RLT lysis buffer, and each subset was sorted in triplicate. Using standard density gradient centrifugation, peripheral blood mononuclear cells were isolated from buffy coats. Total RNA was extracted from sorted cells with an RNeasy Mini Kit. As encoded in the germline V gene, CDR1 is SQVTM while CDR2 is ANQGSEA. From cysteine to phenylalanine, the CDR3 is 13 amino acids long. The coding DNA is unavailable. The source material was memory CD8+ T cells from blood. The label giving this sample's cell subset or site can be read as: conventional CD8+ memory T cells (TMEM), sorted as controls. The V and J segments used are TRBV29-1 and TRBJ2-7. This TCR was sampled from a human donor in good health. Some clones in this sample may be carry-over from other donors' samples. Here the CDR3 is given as CSVEGQNSYEQYF.